The TCR beta chain described here comes from a study of blood T cell repertoires in COVID-19 (dated by TCRdb to 2020 to 2022). For the study in its entirety: Samples covering the acute and convalescent phases of COVID-19 were provided by collaborators in the United States, Italy and Spain. The dataset comprised deeply sampled blood TCRbeta repertoires from subjects exposed to, actively infected with, or recovered from COVID-19. Where available, HLA class I and class II types were obtained from metadata supplied by the sample provider rather than from assay-based typing. The samples were drawn from the first 160 participants of the ongoing ImmuneRACE study and from 1,254 subjects provided by 6 global collaborators. The repertoires were released in a freely available public database meant as a resource for research on the immune response to SARS-CoV-2. Nearly every sample came with metadata listing a de-identified subject ID, COVID-19 status, age in years and sex. The material from the prospective study consisted of cDNA or gDNA derived from T cells, B-cell-depleted T cells, or PBMCs.

Study-level results and caveats: Clinical and demographic metadata were provided uncurated, with the amount varying by source and participant.

TCRbeta CDR3 regions were amplified from genomic DNA using the immunoSEQ Assay, a bias-controlled multiplex PCR. The authors' pipeline ran thus. The number of nucleated cells in each sample was estimated from the amplification of reference gene primers within the assay. To quantify the absolute abundance of each unique TCRbeta CDR3 rearrangement, sequence reads were collapsed and filtered. Productive Simpson clonality was computed per sample as the square root of Simpson's diversity index over productive rearrangements. This immuneACCESS table, as held by TCRdb, lists in-frame sequences with V and J called but not all clones. Of the missing ones, under half trace to an unresolved V gene in checked studies; the others have no known cause. V and J calls plus clone size are reproduced from that table; the DNA served to infer D and trimming. This sample gives tens of thousands of clones in total; roughly 84% of them show up just once. The biggest ten clones account for 28% of the sample.

CDR3 length: 13 amino acids, cysteine to phenylalanine. CDR3 DNA is the only sequence kept; it has 39 bases, read in frame from the first base. Based on the germline V gene, the CDR1 and CDR2 sequences are SNHLY and FYNNEI. Trimming at the junction amounts to 6 bases on V and 5 bases on J, and the germline ends lie 13 bases apart. Whole blood was collected in K2EDTA tubes by collaborating institutions according to the institutions' own protocols. For TCRbeta analysis, collaborators shipped samples as frozen whole blood, isolated PBMCs, or DNA extracted from either of those sample types. Regarding this clone: Its antigen is unknown. The sample holds no much larger clone one base away, and base qualities are not on file.

The sequence was collected from a human donor in a cohort sampled during active COVID-19. The chain is assembled from TRBV2 and TRBJ1-2; perhaps TRBD1 is the D gene, with 5 bases matching. Source material: peripheral blood. The nucleotide sequence reads as follows: TGTGCCAGCAGCCACGTGGAGGGGTATGGCTACACCTTC. It is translated as CASSHVEGYGYTF.